This T cell receptor (beta chain) was profiled in a study of tumor and adjacent non-tumor tissue in lung cancer. About the research overall: Patients were aged roughly 30 to 76, 9 to 10 men and about 5 women, stage I to III.

The library came from three nested PCR rounds adapted from ARM-PCR protocols. TCRdb re-analysed the multiplex PCR reads in MiXCR, keeping a single row per CDR3 protein. The table has over 85,000 distinct CDR3 sequences, over 75% seen once. General observations from the study: Shorter survival was associated with higher TCR diversity in tumors. In normal lung, the top 100 clones were significantly more dominant than in tumor.

As for this clonotype: Its specificity is not known.

The template was RNA from unsorted bulk tissue. Germline CDR1 LGHNA, CDR2 YNFKEQ. Trimming took off 11 bases at V and 4 bases at J, with 23 bases between the two ends. This CDR3 contains 15 residues. Sequenced sample: lung tumor tissue. This receptor was taken from a man between 65 and 85 years old with non-small cell lung cancer. The chain has TRBV4-2 and TRBJ2-5; D may match TRBD1 or TRBD2 (6 bases each). The CDR3 loop reads CACNRGGLTTETQYF. CDR3 nucleotide sequence: TGTGCCTGCAACCGAGGGGGGCTTACTACAGAGACCCAGTACTTC.